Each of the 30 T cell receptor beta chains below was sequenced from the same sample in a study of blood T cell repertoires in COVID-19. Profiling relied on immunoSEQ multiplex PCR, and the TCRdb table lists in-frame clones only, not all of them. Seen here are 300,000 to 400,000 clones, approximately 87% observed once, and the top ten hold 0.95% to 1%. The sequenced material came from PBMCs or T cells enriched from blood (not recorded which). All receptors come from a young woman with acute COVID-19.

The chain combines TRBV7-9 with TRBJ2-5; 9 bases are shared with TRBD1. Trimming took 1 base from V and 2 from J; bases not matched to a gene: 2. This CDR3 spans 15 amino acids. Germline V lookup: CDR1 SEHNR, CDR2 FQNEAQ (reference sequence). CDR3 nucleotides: TGTGCCAGCAGCTTAGGGGGGACAGGGCAAGAGACCCAGTACTTC. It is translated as CASSLGGTGQETQYF.

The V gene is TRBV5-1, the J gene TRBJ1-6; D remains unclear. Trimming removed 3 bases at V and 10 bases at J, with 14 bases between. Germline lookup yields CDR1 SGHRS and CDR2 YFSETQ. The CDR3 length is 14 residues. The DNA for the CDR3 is TGCGCCAGCAGCTCCGACCCGTCGGGGTCACCCCTCCACTTT. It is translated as CASSSDPSGSPLHF.

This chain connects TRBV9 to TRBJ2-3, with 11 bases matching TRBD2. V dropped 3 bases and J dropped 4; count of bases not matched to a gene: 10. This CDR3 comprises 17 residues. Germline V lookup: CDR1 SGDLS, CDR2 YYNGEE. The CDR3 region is CASSGNLAGGPADTQYF. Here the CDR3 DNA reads TGTGCCAGCAGCGGTAACTTAGCGGGGGGGCCAGCAGATACGCAGTATTTT. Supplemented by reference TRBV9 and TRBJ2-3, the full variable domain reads DSGVTQTPKHLITATGQRVTLRCSPRSGDLSVYWYQQSLDQGLQFLIQYYNGEERAKGNILERFSAQQFPDLHSELNLSSLELGDSALYFCASSGNLAGGPADTQYFGPGTRLTVL.

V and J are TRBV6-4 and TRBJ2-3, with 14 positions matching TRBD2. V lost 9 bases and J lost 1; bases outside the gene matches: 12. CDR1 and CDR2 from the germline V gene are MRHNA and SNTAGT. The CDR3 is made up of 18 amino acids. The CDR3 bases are TGTGCCAGTGGGAAGGGACTAGCGGGGGCCAACCGCACAGATACGCAGTATTTT. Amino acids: CASGKGLAGANRTDTQYF.

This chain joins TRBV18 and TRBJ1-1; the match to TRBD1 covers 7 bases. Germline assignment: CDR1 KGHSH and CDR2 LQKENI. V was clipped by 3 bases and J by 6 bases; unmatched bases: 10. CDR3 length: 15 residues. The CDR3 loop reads CASSPPGQVFAEAFF. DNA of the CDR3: TGTGCCAGCTCACCCCCCGGACAGGTGTTCGCTGAAGCTTTCTTT.

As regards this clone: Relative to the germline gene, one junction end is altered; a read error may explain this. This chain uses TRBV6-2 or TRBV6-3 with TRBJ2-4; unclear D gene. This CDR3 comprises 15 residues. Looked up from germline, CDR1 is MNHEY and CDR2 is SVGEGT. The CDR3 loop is CASSRAQTATNIQYF. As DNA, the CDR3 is TGTGCCAGCAGCCGGGCCCAAACGGCCACAAACATTCAGTACTTC.

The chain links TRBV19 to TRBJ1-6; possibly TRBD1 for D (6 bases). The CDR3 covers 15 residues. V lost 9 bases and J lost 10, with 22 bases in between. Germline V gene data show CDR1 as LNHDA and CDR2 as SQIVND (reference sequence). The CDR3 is CASKTLPGGQSPLHF. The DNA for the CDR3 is TGTGCCAGCAAAACACTACCCGGGGGGCAGTCACCCCTCCACTTT.

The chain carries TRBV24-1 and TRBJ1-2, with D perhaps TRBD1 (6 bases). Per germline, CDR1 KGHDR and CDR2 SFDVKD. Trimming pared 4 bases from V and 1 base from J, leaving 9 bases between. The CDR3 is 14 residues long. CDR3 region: CATSDQGINYGYTF. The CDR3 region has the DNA TGTGCCACCAGTGACCAGGGGATTAACTATGGCTACACCTTC.

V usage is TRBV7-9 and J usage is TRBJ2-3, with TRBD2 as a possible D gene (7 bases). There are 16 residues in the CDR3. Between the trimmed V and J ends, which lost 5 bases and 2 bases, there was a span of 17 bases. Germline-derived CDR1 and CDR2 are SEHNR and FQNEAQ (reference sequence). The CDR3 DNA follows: TGTGCCAGCAGCCCGTTGGGCGGGGGCATCACAGATACGCAGTATTTT. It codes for CASSPLGGGITDTQYF.

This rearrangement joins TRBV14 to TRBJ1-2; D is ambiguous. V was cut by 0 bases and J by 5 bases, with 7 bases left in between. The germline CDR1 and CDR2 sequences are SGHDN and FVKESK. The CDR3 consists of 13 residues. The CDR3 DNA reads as TGTGCCAGCAGCCAAGAGAGACATTATGGCTACACCTTC. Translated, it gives CASSQERHYGYTF.

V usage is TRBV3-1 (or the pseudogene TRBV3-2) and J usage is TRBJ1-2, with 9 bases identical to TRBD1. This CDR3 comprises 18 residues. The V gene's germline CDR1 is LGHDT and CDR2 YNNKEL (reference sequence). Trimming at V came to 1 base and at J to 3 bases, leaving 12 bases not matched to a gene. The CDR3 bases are TGTGCCAGCAGCCAAGGGAGGGACAGGGCTTTTGGGGACTATGGCTACACCTTC. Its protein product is CASSQGRDRAFGDYGYTF.

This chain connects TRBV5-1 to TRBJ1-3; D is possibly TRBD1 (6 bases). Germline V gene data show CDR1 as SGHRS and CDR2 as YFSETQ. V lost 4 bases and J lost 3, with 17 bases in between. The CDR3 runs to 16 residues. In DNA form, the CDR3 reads TGCGCCAGCAGCCCGCTTTCAGGGGCTGGTGGAAACACCATATATTTT. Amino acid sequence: CASSPLSGAGGNTIYF.

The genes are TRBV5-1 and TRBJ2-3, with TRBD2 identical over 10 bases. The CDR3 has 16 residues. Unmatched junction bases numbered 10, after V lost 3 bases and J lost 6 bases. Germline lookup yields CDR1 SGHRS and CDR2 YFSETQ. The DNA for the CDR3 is TGCGCCAGCAGCTACCCGAGCGGGGGGGCCGGGGATACGCAGTATTTT. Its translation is CASSYPSGGAGDTQYF.

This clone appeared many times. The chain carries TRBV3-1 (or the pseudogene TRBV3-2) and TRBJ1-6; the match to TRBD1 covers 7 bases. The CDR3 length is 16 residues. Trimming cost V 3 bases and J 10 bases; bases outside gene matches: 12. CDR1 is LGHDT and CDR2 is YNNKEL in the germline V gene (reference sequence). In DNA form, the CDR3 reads TGTGCCAGCAGCCATGGCCTTCAGGGGGAAGGATCACCCCTCCACTTT. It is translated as CASSHGLQGEGSPLHF.

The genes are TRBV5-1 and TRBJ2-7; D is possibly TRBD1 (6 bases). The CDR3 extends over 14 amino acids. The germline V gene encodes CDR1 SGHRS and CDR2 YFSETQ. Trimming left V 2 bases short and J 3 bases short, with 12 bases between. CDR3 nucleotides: TGCGCCAGCAGCTTTGGGGGCACCTACTACGAGCAGTACTTC. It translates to CASSFGGTYYEQYF.

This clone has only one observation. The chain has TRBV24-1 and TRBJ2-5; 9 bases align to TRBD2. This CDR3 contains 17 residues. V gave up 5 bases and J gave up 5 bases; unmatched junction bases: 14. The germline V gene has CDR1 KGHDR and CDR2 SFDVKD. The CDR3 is CATSAPPGGGAGETQYF. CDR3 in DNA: TGTGCCACCAGTGCCCCGCCGGGCGGGGGGGCTGGGGAGACCCAGTACTTC.

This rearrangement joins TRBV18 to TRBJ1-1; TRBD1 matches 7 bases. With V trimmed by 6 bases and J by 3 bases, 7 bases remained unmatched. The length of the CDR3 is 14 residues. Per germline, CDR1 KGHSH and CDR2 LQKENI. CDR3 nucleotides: TGTGCCAGCTCTCAAATCAGGGGGGACACTGAAGCTTTCTTT. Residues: CASSQIRGDTEAFF.

CDR3: CATSDSGTGDTGELFF. In DNA form, the CDR3 reads TGTGCCACCAGTGACTCCGGGACAGGGGACACCGGGGAGCTGTTTTTT. This chain joins TRBV24-1 and TRBJ2-2, with TRBD1 identical over 10 bases. Germline lookup yields CDR1 KGHDR and CDR2 SFDVKD. With V trimmed by 4 bases and J by 3 bases, 4 bases remained unmatched. There are 16 residues in the CDR3.

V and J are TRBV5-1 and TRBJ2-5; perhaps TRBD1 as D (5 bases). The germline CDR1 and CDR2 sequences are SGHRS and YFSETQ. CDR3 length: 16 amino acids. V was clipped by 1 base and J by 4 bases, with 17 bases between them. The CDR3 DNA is TGCGCCAGCAGCTTGAGTTCCCCAGGGTACGGAGAGACCCAGTACTTC. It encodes CASSLSSPGYGETQYF.

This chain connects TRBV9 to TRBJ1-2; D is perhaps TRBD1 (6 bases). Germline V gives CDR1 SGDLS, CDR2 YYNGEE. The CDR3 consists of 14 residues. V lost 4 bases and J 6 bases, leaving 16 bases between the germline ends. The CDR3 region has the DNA TGTGCCAGCAGCCCCCGGGACACACCGAATGGCTACACCTTC. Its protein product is CASSPRDTPNGYTF.

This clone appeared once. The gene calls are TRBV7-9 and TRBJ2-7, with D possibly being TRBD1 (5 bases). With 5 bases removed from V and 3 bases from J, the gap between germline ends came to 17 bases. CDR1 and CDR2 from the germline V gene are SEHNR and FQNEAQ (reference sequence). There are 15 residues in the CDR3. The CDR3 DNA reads TGTGCCAGCAGCCCCCAAAGGGGCCCTATCTACGAGCAGTACTTC. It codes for CASSPQRGPIYEQYF. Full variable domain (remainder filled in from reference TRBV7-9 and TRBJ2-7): DTGVSQNPRHKITKRGQNVTFRCDPISEHNRLYWYRQTLGQGPEFLTYFQNEAQLEKSRLLSDRFSAERPKGSFSTLEIQRTEQGDSAMYLCASSPQRGPIYEQYFGPGTRLTVT.

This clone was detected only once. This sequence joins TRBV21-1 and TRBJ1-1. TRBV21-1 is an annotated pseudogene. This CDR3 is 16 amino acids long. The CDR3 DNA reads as TGTGCCAGCAGCGCGCTTCTATCGGTTGTCCGCGCTGAAGCTTTCTTT. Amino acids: CASSALLSVVRAEAFF.

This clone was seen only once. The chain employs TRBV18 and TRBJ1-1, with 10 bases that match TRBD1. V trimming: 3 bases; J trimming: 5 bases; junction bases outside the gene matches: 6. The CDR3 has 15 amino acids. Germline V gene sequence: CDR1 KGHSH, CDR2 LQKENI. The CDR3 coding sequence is TGTGCCAGCTCACCCAGGACAGGGGGTGATACTGAAGCTTTCTTT. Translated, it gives CASSPRTGGDTEAFF.

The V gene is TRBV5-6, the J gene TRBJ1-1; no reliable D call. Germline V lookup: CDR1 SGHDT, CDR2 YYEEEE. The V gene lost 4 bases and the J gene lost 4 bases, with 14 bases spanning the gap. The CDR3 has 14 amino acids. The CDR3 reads CASSQTTPSTEAFF. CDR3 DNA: TGTGCCAGCAGCCAAACTACCCCGAGCACTGAAGCTTTCTTT.

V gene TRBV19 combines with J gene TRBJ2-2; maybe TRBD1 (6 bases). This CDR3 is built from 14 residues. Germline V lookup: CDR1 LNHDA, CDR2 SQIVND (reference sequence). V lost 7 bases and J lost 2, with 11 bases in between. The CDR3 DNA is TGTGCCAGTATCTACAGGGTAAACACCGGGGAGCTGTTTTTT. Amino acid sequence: CASIYRVNTGELFF.

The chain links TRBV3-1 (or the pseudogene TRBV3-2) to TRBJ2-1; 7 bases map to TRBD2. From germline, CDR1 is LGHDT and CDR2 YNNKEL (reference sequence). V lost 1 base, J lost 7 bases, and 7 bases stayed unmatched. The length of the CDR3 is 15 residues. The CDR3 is CASSQVYSGENEQFF. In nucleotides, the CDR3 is TGTGCCAGCAGCCAAGTCTACAGCGGGGAAAATGAGCAGTTCTTC.

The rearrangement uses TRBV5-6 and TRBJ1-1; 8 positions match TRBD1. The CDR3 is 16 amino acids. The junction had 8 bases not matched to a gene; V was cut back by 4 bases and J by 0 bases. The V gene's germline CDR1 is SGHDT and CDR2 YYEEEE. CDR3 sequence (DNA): TGTGCCAGCAGCCCCGCCGGGACAGGCATGAACACTGAAGCTTTCTTT. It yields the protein CASSPAGTGMNTEAFF.

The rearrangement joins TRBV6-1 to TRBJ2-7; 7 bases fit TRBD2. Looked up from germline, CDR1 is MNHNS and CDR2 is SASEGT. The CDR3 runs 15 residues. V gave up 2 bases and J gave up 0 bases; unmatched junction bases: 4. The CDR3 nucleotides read TGTGCCAGCAGTGAACTGGGGGGGGACTCCTACGAGCAGTACTTC. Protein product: CASSELGGDSYEQYF.

The CDR3 loop is CASSLARGYEQYF. The CDR3 nucleotides read TGTGCCAGCAGCTTGGCAAGAGGTTACGAGCAGTACTTC. This chain connects TRBV7-3 to TRBJ2-7, with D unresolved. With 3 bases removed from V and 4 bases from J, the gap between germline ends came to 10 bases. Germline V CDR1 and CDR2: SGHTA, FQGTGA. This CDR3 comprises 13 residues.

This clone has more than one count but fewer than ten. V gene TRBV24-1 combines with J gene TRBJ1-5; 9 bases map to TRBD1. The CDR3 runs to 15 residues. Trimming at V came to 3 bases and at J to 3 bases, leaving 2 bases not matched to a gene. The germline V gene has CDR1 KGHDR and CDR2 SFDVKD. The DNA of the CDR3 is TGTGCCACCAGTGATGGGGACAGGGACAATCAGCCCCAGCATTTT. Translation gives CATSDGDRDNQPQHF.